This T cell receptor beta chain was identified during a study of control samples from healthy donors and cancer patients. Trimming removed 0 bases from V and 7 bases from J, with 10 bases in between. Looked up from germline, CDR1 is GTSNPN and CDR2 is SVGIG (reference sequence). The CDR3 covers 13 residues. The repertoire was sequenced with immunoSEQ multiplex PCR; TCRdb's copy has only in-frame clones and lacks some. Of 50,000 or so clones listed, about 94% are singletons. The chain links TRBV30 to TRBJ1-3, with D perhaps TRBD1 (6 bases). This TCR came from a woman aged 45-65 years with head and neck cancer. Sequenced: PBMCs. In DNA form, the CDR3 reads TGTGCCTGGAGTGTACAGGGAGGGAACACCATATATTTT. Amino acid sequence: CAWSVQGGNTIYF.